A single sample gave rise to the 3 T cell receptor beta chains below, sequenced in a study of blood T cells in healthy people across ages. The authors ran a second PCR of 7 to 11 cycles using a sample-barcoded 5' primer and a J-beta primer mix. In TCRdb, the 5' RACE reads were re-called with MiXCR into one record per CDR3 protein. The sample has about 670,000 distinct CDR3 sequences; around 52% are singletons. Sequences were obtained from blood. These receptors all come from a woman aged 80 or older in good health.

This clonotype was seen a handful of times. CDR3 protein: CSASRGTSGGLDEQFF. CDR3 sequence (DNA): TGCAGTGCGAGTCGCGGGACTAGCGGGGGGTTGGATGAGCAGTTCTTC. The V and J genes are TRBV20-1 and TRBJ2-1; 15 positions match TRBD2. From germline, CDR1 is DFQATT and CDR2 SNEGSKA (reference sequence). V was pared by 6 bases and J by 8 bases, with 11 bases of the junction left unmatched. CDR3 length: 16 residues.

V usage is TRBV29-1 and J usage is TRBJ2-5, with TRBD2 identical over 9 bases. Trimming removed 5 bases from V and 5 bases from J; junction bases left unmatched: 12. The V gene's germline CDR1 is SQVTM and CDR2 ANQGSEA. CDR3 length: 15 amino acids. The CDR3 bases are TGCAGCGTTTTAACCGGGACTAGCCCCTCGGAGACCCAGTACTTC. Its protein is CSVLTGTSPSETQYF.

The chain combines TRBV24-1 with TRBJ2-3; D might be TRBD1 (5 bases). From germline, CDR1 is KGHDR and CDR2 SFDVKD. The CDR3 has 13 residues. V lost 7 bases and J lost 1, with 8 bases in between. The CDR3 DNA reads as TGTGCCACCAGAAAAGGGGGCACAGATACGCAGTATTTT. It codes for CATRKGGTDTQYF.